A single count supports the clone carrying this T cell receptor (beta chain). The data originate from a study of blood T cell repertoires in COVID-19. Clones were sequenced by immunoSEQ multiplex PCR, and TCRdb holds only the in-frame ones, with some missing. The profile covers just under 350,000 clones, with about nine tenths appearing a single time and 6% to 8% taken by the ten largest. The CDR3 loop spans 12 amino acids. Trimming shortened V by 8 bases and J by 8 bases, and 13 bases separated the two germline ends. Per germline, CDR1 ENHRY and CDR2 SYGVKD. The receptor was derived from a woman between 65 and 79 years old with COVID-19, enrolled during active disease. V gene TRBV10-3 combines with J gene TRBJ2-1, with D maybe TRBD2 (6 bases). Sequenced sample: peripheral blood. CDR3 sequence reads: CAIGRGIDEQFF. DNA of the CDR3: TGTGCCATCGGCCGGGGGATCGATGAGCAGTTCTTC.